A selection of T cell receptor beta chains follows, all from one sample in a study. TCRdb processed the 5' RACE reads anew with MiXCR; each CDR3 protein has one entry. The sample yields over 9,000 distinct CDR3 sequences, over 55% seen once. Sequenced material: tumor-infiltrating memory CD4+ T cells sorted from the breast tumor. The receptors here all came from a female donor with breast cancer. The CDR3 runs from the conserved cysteine through the conserved F or W. Fields, in order: V gene, J gene, clone size, D gene, CDR3 DNA, CDR3 protein. D genes are given only for firm matches. Clone size, where shown, is once, few, many, or a class for clones that have expanded.

>TRBV20-1|TRBJ2-3|medium-sized|NA
TGCAGTGCTTCCCGGGCCGGACTGATCAAGGATACGCAGTATTTT
CSASRAGLIKDTQYF
>TRBV7-6|TRBJ1-3|few|NA
TGTGCCAGCAGCTCCGACGTCTCTGGAAACACCATATATTTT
CASSSDVSGNTIYF
>TRBV7-9|TRBJ1-4|NA|NA
TGTGCCAGCAGCCCCGTCGGGACACCCACTAATGAAAAACTGTTTTTT
CASSPVGTPTNEKLFF
>TRBV5-1|TRBJ1-2|once|NA
TGCGCCAGCAGCTTGGCGGGGGTGCCCTATGGCTACACCTTC
CASSLAGVPYGYTF
>TRBV5-1|TRBJ1-6|few|NA
TGCGCCAGCAGCTTGGGACGGGACCAAAGGAGCTCCTATAATTCACCCCTCCACTTT
CASSLGRDQRSSYNSPLHF
>TRBV6-5|TRBJ2-5|few|NA
TGTGCCAGCAGTGAAACATTCGGAGAGACCCAGTACTTC
CASSETFGETQYF
>TRBV5-6|TRBJ2-7|NA|NA
TGTGCCAGCAGTTTTCGCCAAGAACAGTACTTC
CASSFRQEQYF
>TRBV5-1|TRBJ2-3|NA|NA
TGCGCCAGCAGCCCCATGTGGGGCTTCACAGATACGCAGTATTTT
CASSPMWGFTDTQYF
>TRBV5-1|TRBJ2-3|NA|NA
TGCGCCAGCACTAGCCACGGCACAGATACGCAGTATTTT
CASTSHGTDTQYF
>TRBV29-1|TRBJ2-5|NA|TRBD1
TGCAGCGTTCGACAGGGGGGAGAGACCCAGTACTTC
CSVRQGGETQYF
>TRBV9|TRBJ2-2|NA|NA
TGTGCCAGCAGCGCCCCCCAAGGGGACCCCGGGGAGCTGTTTTTT
CASSAPQGDPGELFF
>TRBV20-1|TRBJ2-7|few|NA
TGCAGTGCTCCCCCGGACAGTGTCGGCGAGCAGTACTTC
CSAPPDSVGEQYF
>TRBV11-2|TRBJ2-7|NA|NA
TGTGCCAGCAGCCAAACTAGTGAGCAGTACTTC
CASSQTSEQYF
>TRBV10-3|TRBJ2-3|few|NA
TGTGCCATCAGTGACCGGGGAGGCATGGGCACAGATACGCAGTATTTT
CAISDRGGMGTDTQYF
>TRBV7-6|TRBJ2-7|NA|NA
TGTGCCAGCAGCCCCGGGCGCACCTCCTACGAGCAGTACTTC
CASSPGRTSYEQYF
>TRBV7-6|TRBJ1-2|NA|NA
TGTGTCAGCAGCTTAGGAGGGGCGAGGAGCTACACCTTC
CVSSLGGARSYTF
>TRBV5-4|TRBJ1-2|NA|NA
TGTGCCAGCAGCTTTGGCCCTCGGGGGGCTGGAGGCTACACCTTC
CASSFGPRGAGGYTF
>TRBV5-1|TRBJ2-1|NA|NA
TGCGCCAGCAGCTGGAGGCCCGGACTCCAAAATAATGAGCAGTTCTTC
CASSWRPGLQNNEQFF
>TRBV30|TRBJ1-4|once|NA
TGTGCCTGGAGTCGCGGACAGAATGAAAAACTGTTTTTT
CAWSRGQNEKLFF
>TRBV6-5|TRBJ2-2|few|NA
TGTGCCAGCGCGGAGGGTATCACCGGGGAGCTGTTTTTT
CASAEGITGELFF
>TRBV6-5|TRBJ1-5|NA|NA
TGTGCCAGCGGGGGATTTGGCAATCAGCCCCAGCATTTT
CASGGFGNQPQHF
>TRBV30|TRBJ2-1|few|NA
TGTGCCTGGAGTTCAGGTTACAATGAGCAGTTCTTC
CAWSSGYNEQFF
>TRBV12-3/TRBV12-4|TRBJ2-1|NA|TRBD1
TGTGCCAGCAGTTTAAGGACAGGGGCGCCTGTACTAAACCCCTACAATGAGCAGTTCTTC
CASSLRTGAPVLNPYNEQFF
>TRBV5-4|TRBJ2-7|NA|TRBD2
TGTGCCAGCACCAGAGGTGGGGCTAGCGGCACTAGGGAGCAGTACTTC
CASTRGGASGTREQYF
>TRBV9|TRBJ2-1|NA|NA
TGTGCCAGCAGCCCCAGAGAAGCCAATGAGCAGTTCTTC
CASSPREANEQFF
>TRBV6-5|TRBJ1-3|few|NA
TGTGCCAGCAGTACCTCGTGGAACTCTGGAAACACCATATATTTT
CASSTSWNSGNTIYF
>TRBV5-6|TRBJ2-1|NA|NA
TGTGCCAGCAGCCCCCTAGACAGGCTTGGGAGCGGTTCCTACAATGAGCAGTTCTTC
CASSPLDRLGSGSYNEQFF
>TRBV6-2/TRBV6-3|TRBJ2-1|NA|TRBD2
TGTGCCAGCAATTACTCGTTCACCAGCGGGGATGAGCAGTTCTTC
CASNYSFTSGDEQFF
>TRBV9|TRBJ2-3|NA|NA
TGTGCCAGCAGCGTAGGGGCTCTGGGCACAGATACGCAGTATTTT
CASSVGALGTDTQYF
>TRBV12-3/TRBV12-4|TRBJ2-7|NA|TRBD1
TGTGCCAGCAGTTTGGGGACAGCCTCCTACGAGCAGTACTTC
CASSLGTASYEQYF
>TRBV20-1|TRBJ1-1|NA|NA
TGCAGTGCTAGATCCTGGGGAGCCGGAAACACTGAAGCTTTCTTT
CSARSWGAGNTEAFF
>TRBV6-5|TRBJ1-3|NA|NA
TGTGCCAGCAGACCTGGACAGTCTGGAAACACCATATATTTT
CASRPGQSGNTIYF
>TRBV6-1|TRBJ1-5|NA|TRBD1
TGTGCCAGCAGTCCCAGGGGGAACAATCAGCCCCAGCATTTT
CASSPRGNNQPQHF
>TRBV11-3|TRBJ2-3|NA|NA
TGTGCCAGCAGCCCGGGCAGGGCCGATACGCAGTATTTT
CASSPGRADTQYF
>TRBV6-6|TRBJ2-5|NA|NA
TGTGCCAGCAGCTCTAGTACGCAGACCCAGTACTTC
CASSSSTQTQYF
>TRBV20-1|TRBJ1-1|NA|NA
TGCAGTGCGCGGACAGTGAACACTGAAGCTTTCTTT
CSARTVNTEAFF
>TRBV7-9|TRBJ2-3|NA|NA
TGTGCCAGCAGCTCCACTTTTGGGGGAGGTGTCGCAGATACGCAGTATTTT
CASSSTFGGGVADTQYF
>TRBV12-3/TRBV12-4|TRBJ2-7|NA|NA
TGTGCCAGCACCCGGGACGACGGCTACGAGCAGTACTTC
CASTRDDGYEQYF